This T cell receptor (beta chain) is drawn from a study of blood T cells in healthy people across ages. Study background: About one barcoded beta molecule per two T cells was captured by template switching.

Trimming left V 5 bases short and J 4 bases short, with 18 bases between. The germline V gene encodes CDR1 DFQATT and CDR2 SNEGSKA (reference sequence). The length of the CDR3 is 16 residues. This clonotype was seen a few times. A second PCR of 7 to 11 cycles used a sample-barcoded 5' primer and a J-beta primer mix. TCRdb recomputed calls from the 5' RACE reads with MiXCR, one row per CDR3 protein. The sample shows hundreds of thousands of distinct CDR3 sequences, roughly three fifths of them seen only once. The origin of this receptor is a man between 60 and 75 years old in good health. The sample taken for sequencing was blood. This chain links TRBV20-1 with TRBJ1-6, with a possible D match to TRBD1 (5 bases). CDR3 in DNA: TGCAGTGCTTCCCCCGAGCGGGGACGGTATAATTCACCCCTCCACTTT. It translates to CSASPERGRYNSPLHF.